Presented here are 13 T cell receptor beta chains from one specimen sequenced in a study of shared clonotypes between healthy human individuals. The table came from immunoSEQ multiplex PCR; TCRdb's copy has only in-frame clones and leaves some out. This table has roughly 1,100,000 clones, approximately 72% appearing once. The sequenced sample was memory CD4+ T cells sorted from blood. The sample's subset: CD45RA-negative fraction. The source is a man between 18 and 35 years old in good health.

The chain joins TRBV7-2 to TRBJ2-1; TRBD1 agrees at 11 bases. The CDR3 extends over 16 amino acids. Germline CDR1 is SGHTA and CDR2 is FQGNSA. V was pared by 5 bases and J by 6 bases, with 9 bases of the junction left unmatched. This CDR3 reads CASSPMDRGHSNEQFF. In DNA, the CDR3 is TGTGCCAGCAGCCCCATGGACAGGGGGCATAGCAATGAGCAGTTCTTC. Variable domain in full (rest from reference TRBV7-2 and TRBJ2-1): GAGVSQSPSNKVTEKGKDVELRCDPISGHTALYWYRQSLGQGLEFLIYFQGNSAPDKSGLPSDRFSAERTGGSVSTLTIQRTQQEDSAVYLCASSPMDRGHSNEQFFGPGTRLTVL.

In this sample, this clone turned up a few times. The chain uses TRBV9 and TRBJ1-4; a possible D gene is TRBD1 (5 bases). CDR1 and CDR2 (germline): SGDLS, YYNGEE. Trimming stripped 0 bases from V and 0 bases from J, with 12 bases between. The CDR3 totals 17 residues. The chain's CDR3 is CASSVAGGKATNEKLFF. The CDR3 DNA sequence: TGTGCCAGCAGCGTAGCTGGGGGAAAAGCAACTAATGAAAAACTGTTTTTT.

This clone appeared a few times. The CDR3 DNA follows: TGTGCCAGAAGCTCGGTCCCCCTCGTGTGGGGGACTAGCACAGATACGCAGTATTTT. Protein: CARSSVPLVWGTSTDTQYF. V and J are TRBV5-3 and TRBJ2-3, with D tentatively TRBD2 (6 bases). TRBV5-3 is placed among ORFs of uncertain function. V dropped 3 bases and J dropped 0 bases, with 23 bases sitting between them. The CDR3 extends over 19 amino acids.

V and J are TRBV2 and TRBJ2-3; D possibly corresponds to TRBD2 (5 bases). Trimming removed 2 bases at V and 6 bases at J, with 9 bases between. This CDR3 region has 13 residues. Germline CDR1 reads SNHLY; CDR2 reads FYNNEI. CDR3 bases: TGTGCCAGCAGTGAATCCCCGGGGGATACGCAGTATTTT. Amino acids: CASSESPGDTQYF.

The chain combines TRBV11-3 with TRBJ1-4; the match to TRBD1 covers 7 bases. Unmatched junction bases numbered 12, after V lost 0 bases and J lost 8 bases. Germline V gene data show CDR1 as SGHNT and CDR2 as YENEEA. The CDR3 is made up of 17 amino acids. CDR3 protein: CASSLEVLGQGDEKLFF. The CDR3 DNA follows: TGTGCCAGCAGCTTAGAAGTCCTGGGCCAGGGGGACGAAAAACTGTTTTTT. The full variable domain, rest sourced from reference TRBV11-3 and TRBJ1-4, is EAGVVQSPRYKIIEKKQPVAFWCNPISGHNTLYWYLQNLGQGPELLIRYENEEAVDDSQLPKDRFSAERLKGVDSTLKIQPAELGDSAVYLCASSLEVLGQGDEKLFFGSGTQLSVL.

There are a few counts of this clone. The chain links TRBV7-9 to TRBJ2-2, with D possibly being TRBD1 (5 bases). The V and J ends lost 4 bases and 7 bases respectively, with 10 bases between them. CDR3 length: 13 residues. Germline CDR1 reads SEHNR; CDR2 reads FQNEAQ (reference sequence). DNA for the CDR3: TGTGCCAGCAGCTCAAGGGGTATCGGGGAGCTGTTTTTT. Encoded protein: CASSSRGIGELFF.

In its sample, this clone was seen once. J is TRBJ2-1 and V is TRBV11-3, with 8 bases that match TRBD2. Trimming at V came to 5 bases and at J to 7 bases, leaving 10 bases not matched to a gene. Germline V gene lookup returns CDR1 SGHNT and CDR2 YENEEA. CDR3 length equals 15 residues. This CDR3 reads CASSLRAGVSNEQFF. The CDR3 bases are TGTGCCAGCAGCCTTAGAGCGGGAGTGTCAAATGAGCAGTTCTTC.

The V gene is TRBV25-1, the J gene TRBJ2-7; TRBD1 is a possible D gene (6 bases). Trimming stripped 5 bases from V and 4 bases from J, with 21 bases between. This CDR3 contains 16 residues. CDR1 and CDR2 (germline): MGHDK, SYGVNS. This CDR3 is CASSNIQGAGAYEQYF. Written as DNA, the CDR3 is TGTGCCAGCAGTAATATCCAAGGGGCAGGGGCATACGAGCAGTACTTC.

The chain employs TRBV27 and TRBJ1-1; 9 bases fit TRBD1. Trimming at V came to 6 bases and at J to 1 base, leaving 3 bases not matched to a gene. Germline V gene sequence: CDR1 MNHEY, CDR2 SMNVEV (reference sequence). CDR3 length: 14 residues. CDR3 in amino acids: CASRQDRGNTEAFF. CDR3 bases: TGTGCCAGCAGACAGGACAGGGGGAACACTGAAGCTTTCTTT.

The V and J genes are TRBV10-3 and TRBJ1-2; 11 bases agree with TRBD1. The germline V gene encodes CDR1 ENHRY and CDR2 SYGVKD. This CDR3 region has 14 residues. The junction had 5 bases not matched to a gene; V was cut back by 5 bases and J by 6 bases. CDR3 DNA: TGTGCCATCAGTAGGACAGGGGGCCAAAATGGCTACACCTTC. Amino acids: CAISRTGGQNGYTF.

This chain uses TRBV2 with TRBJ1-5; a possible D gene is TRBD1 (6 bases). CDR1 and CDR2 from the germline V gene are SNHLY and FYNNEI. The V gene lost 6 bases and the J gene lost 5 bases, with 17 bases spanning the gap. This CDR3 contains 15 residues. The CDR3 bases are TGTGCCAGCAGGCCCGGGGGACAAGGGCATCAGCCCCAGCATTTT. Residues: CASRPGGQGHQPQHF.

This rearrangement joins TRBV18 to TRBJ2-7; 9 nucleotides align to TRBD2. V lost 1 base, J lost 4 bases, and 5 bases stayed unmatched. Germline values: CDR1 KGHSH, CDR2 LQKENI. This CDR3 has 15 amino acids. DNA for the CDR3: TGTGCCAGCTCACCACACCTAGCGGGAAGTTACGAGCAGTACTTC. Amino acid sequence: CASSPHLAGSYEQYF.

The CDR3 bases are TGCGCCAGCAGCTTGGAGCCGGTGGGCACTGAAGCTTTCTTT. This encodes CASSLEPVGTEAFF. V is TRBV5-1 and J is TRBJ1-1; D unclear. The V end lost 0 bases, the J end lost 4 bases, and 10 bases lay between the germline ends. From germline, CDR1 is SGHRS and CDR2 YFSETQ. CDR3 length: 14 amino acids.